This T cell receptor (beta chain) originates from a study of CD8 T cells in ankylosing spondylitis. General observations from the study: Disease-linked clones were reportedly significantly enriched in matched ankylosing spondylitis synovial fluid. A TCR beta motif made of fewer than ten highly homologous variants seemed typical of ankylosing spondylitis blood.

This clonotype was detected once. Its antigen remains unknown. Germline V lookup: CDR1 MNHEY, CDR2 SVGAGI. There are 12 residues in the CDR3. V was clipped by 7 bases and J by 11 bases; unmatched bases: 10. TCRdb reanalysed the 5' RACE reads using MiXCR and keeps one entry per CDR3 protein. The sample consists of 300,000 to 400,000 distinct CDR3 sequences, 14% to 15% of them appearing once. The rearrangement uses TRBV6-5 and TRBJ1-1, with 7 bases aligning to TRBD1. Sequencing was performed on blood, either unsorted or a sorted T cell fraction (not recorded which). The clonotype was recovered from a male donor with ankylosing spondylitis or in good health (not recorded which). This chain's CDR3 is CASKGQFGAAFF. The DNA for the CDR3 is TGTGCCAGCAAGGGACAGTTCGGGGCGGCTTTCTTT.